The 30 T cell receptor beta chains below all came from one sample that was sequenced in a study of control samples from healthy donors and cancer patients. Here immunoSEQ multiplex PCR was the method, and the copy in TCRdb shows in-frame clones only, minus some. Of roughly 450,000 clones in the sample, over 75% are singletons; the top ten hold over 5.5%. The sample consisted of PBMCs. The receptors originated from a man aged 40-55 years with head and neck cancer.

The V gene is TRBV3-1 (or the pseudogene TRBV3-2), the J gene TRBJ1-6; 10 nucleotides agree with TRBD1. Germline CDR1 reads LGHDT; CDR2 reads YNNKEL (reference sequence). CDR3 length equals 16 residues. V dropped 4 bases and J dropped 8; count of bases not matched to a gene: 8. The CDR3 spells CASSRFAGTGDSPLHF. The CDR3 nucleotides read TGTGCCAGCAGCCGCTTTGCCGGGACAGGGGATTCACCCCTCCACTTT.

The chain uses TRBV9 and TRBJ2-7, with TRBD2 identical over 7 bases. The germline CDR1 and CDR2 sequences are SGDLS and YYNGEE. This CDR3 has 15 amino acids. J was trimmed by 2 bases and V by 0 bases; bases with no gene match: 5. The CDR3 DNA reads as TGTGCCAGCAGCGTAGAGGAGCGGGGCCCCTACGAGCAGTACTTC. This codes for CASSVEERGPYEQYF.

The chain employs TRBV3-1 (or the pseudogene TRBV3-2) and TRBJ1-2; D is perhaps TRBD1 (6 bases). The CDR3 runs to 14 residues. The ends were cut back, 3 bases at V and 8 bases at J, with 16 bases in the middle. Germline V lookup: CDR1 LGHDT, CDR2 YNNKEL (reference sequence). The CDR3: CASSHEGGSGGYTF. The CDR3 DNA is TGTGCCAGCAGCCACGAGGGGGGATCCGGGGGCTACACCTTC.

This chain uses TRBV19 with TRBJ1-5; no definite D call. CDR3 length: 17 residues. Germline V gene lookup returns CDR1 LNHDA and CDR2 SQIVND (reference sequence). V shed 5 bases and J shed 8 bases, with 25 bases lying between them. The CDR3 is CASSDPRGRLREEPQHF. In DNA form, the CDR3 reads TGTGCCAGTAGTGATCCACGAGGGCGGCTCCGCGAGGAGCCCCAGCATTTT.

V is TRBV19 and J is TRBJ2-7; D is ambiguous. The CDR3 is 14 residues long. V shed 1 base and J shed 3 bases, with 10 bases lying between them. The germline V gene has CDR1 LNHDA and CDR2 SQIVND (reference sequence). The CDR3, as DNA: TGTGCCAGTAGTATAGGCCGCGTGGGCTACGAGCAGTACTTC. This gives the protein CASSIGRVGYEQYF.

The V and J genes are TRBV7-8 and TRBJ1-1, with D perhaps matching TRBD1 (5 bases). Germline V CDR1 and CDR2: SGHVS, FQNEAQ. The CDR3 runs 13 residues. V was trimmed by 7 bases and J by 1 base, leaving 10 bases between them. The CDR3 sequence is CASTRGQNTEAFF. The CDR3 nucleotides read TGTGCCAGCACCAGAGGACAGAACACTGAAGCTTTCTTT.

The genes are TRBV14 and TRBJ2-7; 7 nucleotides line up with TRBD1. Germline CDR1 SGHDN, CDR2 FVKESK. J lost 6 bases, V lost 0 bases, and 2 bases had no gene match. This CDR3 has 13 residues. The CDR3 loop is CASSQENRGEQYF. The CDR3, as DNA: TGTGCCAGCAGCCAAGAAAACAGGGGCGAGCAGTACTTC.

The genes are TRBV10-3 and TRBJ1-5; D is uncertain. The CDR3 is 13 amino acids. The V gene lost 7 bases and the J gene lost 0 bases, with 7 bases spanning the gap. Germline CDR1 ENHRY, CDR2 SYGVKD. The CDR3 DNA reads TGTGCCATCACGGCAGGTAGCAATCAGCCCCAGCATTTT. It specifies CAITAGSNQPQHF.

The rearrangement links TRBV9 to TRBJ2-7; 8 bases map to TRBD1. Germline trimming cut 4 bases from V and 2 bases from J; bases unmatched to any gene: 8. Germline V gives CDR1 SGDLS, CDR2 YYNGEE. The CDR3 has 15 amino acids. The CDR3 sequence is CASSNSQGATYEQYF. The CDR3 DNA reads TGTGCCAGCAGCAATTCTCAGGGGGCGACCTACGAGCAGTACTTC. The variable domain in full, with the rest retrieved from reference TRBV9 and TRBJ2-7, is DSGVTQTPKHLITATGQRVTLRCSPRSGDLSVYWYQQSLDQGLQFLIQYYNGEERAKGNILERFSAQQFPDLHSELNLSSLELGDSALYFCASSNSQGATYEQYFGPGTRLTVT.

The rearrangement links TRBV19 to TRBJ1-4; possibly TRBD1 for D (6 bases). CDR1 and CDR2 (germline): LNHDA, SQIVND (reference sequence). The V end lost 9 bases, the J end lost 0 bases, and 17 bases lay between the germline ends. This CDR3 has 16 amino acids. The CDR3 protein is CASRSTGSSTNEKLFF. CDR3 DNA: TGTGCCAGCCGTTCGACAGGTTCGTCAACTAATGAAAAACTGTTTTTT.

The chain carries TRBV27 and TRBJ2-1; 11 bases align to TRBD2. Germline lookup yields CDR1 MNHEY and CDR2 SMNVEV (reference sequence). V shed 1 base, J shed 2 bases, and the junction held 7 bases outside the gene matches. The CDR3 sequence is 18 residues long. CDR3 protein: CASSLFASGRPPYNEQFF. CDR3 DNA sequence: TGTGCCAGCAGTTTATTTGCTAGCGGGAGGCCTCCCTACAATGAGCAGTTCTTC.

This chain uses TRBV11-2 with TRBJ1-1, with D hard to call. CDR1 is SGHAT, CDR2 FQNNGV, per germline. The CDR3 runs 13 residues. V lost 5 bases and J lost 1, with 8 bases in between. CDR3 sequence: CASSAHTNTEAFF. The CDR3 coding sequence is TGTGCCAGCAGCGCGCACACGAACACTGAAGCTTTCTTT.

V gene TRBV5-4 combines with J gene TRBJ2-3, with D perhaps TRBD1 (6 bases). Trimming took 0 bases from V and 2 from J, leaving 13 bases between them. The CDR3 has 16 residues. Looked up from germline, CDR1 is SGHNT and CDR2 is YYREEE (reference sequence). The DNA of the CDR3 is TGTGCCAGCAGCTTGGTAGGGCAGGGGAACACAGATACGCAGTATTTT. Translated: CASSLVGQGNTDTQYF.

This chain connects TRBV4-1 to TRBJ1-1; unclear D gene. In germline, CDR1 is MGHRA, CDR2 YSYEKL. There are 16 residues in the CDR3. The V end was cut by 2 bases, the J end by 0 bases, with 13 bases between. For the CDR3, the DNA is TGCGCCAGCAGCCAAACCCACGAACCCCTGAACACTGAAGCTTTCTTT. Its protein product is CASSQTHEPLNTEAFF.

The chain uses TRBV5-1 and TRBJ2-5; D gene ambiguous. This CDR3 is built from 12 residues. Germline CDR1 and CDR2: SGHRS and YFSETQ. Between the trimmed V and J ends, which lost 5 bases and 0 bases, there was a span of 5 bases. The CDR3 nucleotides read TGCGCCAGCAGGGCCAACCAAGAGACCCAGTACTTC. Translating it yields CASRANQETQYF.

The rearrangement links TRBV9 to TRBJ2-1; D not resolved. The CDR3 contains 17 residues. Germline-derived CDR1 and CDR2 are SGDLS and YYNGEE. V lost 0 bases and J 4 bases, leaving 17 bases between the germline ends. Written as DNA, the CDR3 is TGTGCCAGCAGCGTAGATAATCGGCCATATGGATACAATGAGCAGTTCTTC. Its protein is CASSVDNRPYGYNEQFF.

This clone was picked up a small number of times. The rearrangement uses TRBV9 and TRBJ1-6; D unclear. This CDR3 spans 13 amino acids. Trimming took 2 bases from V and 11 from J, leaving 11 bases between them. The germline CDR1 and CDR2 sequences are SGDLS and YYNGEE. Written as DNA, the CDR3 is TGTGCCAGCAGCGTCGGGGATAGGGCACCCCTCCACTTT. This encodes CASSVGDRAPLHF.

The CDR3 DNA follows: TGTGCCAGCAGTTTATGGCCCTCTGGGGCCAACGTCCTGACTTTC. Its translation is CASSLWPSGANVLTF. The chain recombines TRBV28 with TRBJ2-6; no reliable D call. From germline, CDR1 is MDHEN and CDR2 SYDVKM. The CDR3 is 15 residues long. V lost 0 bases, J lost 0 bases, and 3 bases lay in between. Combining the CDR3 with reference TRBV28 and TRBJ2-6 gives the whole variable domain DVKVTQSSRYLVKRTGEKVFLECVQDMDHENMFWYRQDPGLGLRLIYFSYDVKMKEKGDIPEGYSVSREKKERFSLILESASTNQTSMYLCASSLWPSGANVLTFGAGSRLTVL.

This clone was picked up one time. The gene calls are TRBV11-2 and TRBJ1-1; TRBD1 aligns across 7 bases. The CDR3 is 15 amino acids. The V gene end was trimmed by 5 bases and the J gene end by 0 bases; junction bases not matched to a gene: 6. Germline loops: CDR1 SGHAT, CDR2 FQNNGV. The CDR3 DNA reads TGTGCCAGCAGCCGTATAGGGACAGTGAACACTGAAGCTTTCTTT. Its translation: CASSRIGTVNTEAFF.

The rearrangement joins TRBV4-3 to TRBJ2-3; D unclear. The germline gives CDR1 LGHNA, CDR2 YSLEER. This CDR3 has 14 residues. Trimming shortened V by 1 base and J by 4 bases, and 9 bases separated the two germline ends. This chain's CDR3 is CASSQAIVADTQYF. CDR3 DNA sequence: TGCGCCAGCAGCCAAGCTATAGTAGCAGATACGCAGTATTTT.

V gene TRBV28 combines with J gene TRBJ1-2; a possible D gene is TRBD1 (5 bases). Germline loops: CDR1 MDHEN, CDR2 SYDVKM. The CDR3 is 12 residues long. Trimming took 6 bases from V and 8 from J, leaving 13 bases between them. The CDR3 nucleotides read TGTGCCAGCAGCCTGCGGGGGAAAGGCTACACCTTC. Translation: CASSLRGKGYTF.

The V gene is TRBV6-5, the J gene TRBJ1-1; no clear D. The germline V and J ends were trimmed by 8 bases and 1 base, with 17 bases remaining between them. Germline CDR1 reads MNHEY; CDR2 reads SVGAGI. The CDR3 totals 15 residues. The CDR3 protein is CASQRYGVGNTEAFF. The CDR3, as DNA: TGTGCCAGCCAAAGGTACGGGGTGGGGAACACTGAAGCTTTCTTT.

The gene calls are TRBV7-2 and TRBJ1-2; D perhaps matches TRBD1 (6 bases). The germline V gene encodes CDR1 SGHTA and CDR2 FQGNSA. Trimming removed 5 bases at V and 2 bases at J, with 9 bases between. This CDR3 is built from 13 residues. Here the CDR3 reads CASSEDRNYGYTF. CDR3 in DNA: TGTGCCAGCAGCGAGGACAGAAACTATGGCTACACCTTC.

This clone appeared once. The genes are TRBV27 and TRBJ1-1, with D hard to call. The V end lost 8 bases, the J end lost 4 bases, and 17 bases lay between the germline ends. The CDR3 length is 14 residues. CDR1 and CDR2 (germline): MNHEY, SMNVEV (reference sequence). The CDR3 nucleotides are TGTGCCAGCGTTCTTGACATCGGTGGCACTGAAGCTTTCTTT. This gives the protein CASVLDIGGTEAFF.

This sequence joins TRBV28 and TRBJ1-5; TRBD1 might be the D (5 bases). The length of the CDR3 is 14 residues. CDR1 is MDHEN, CDR2 SYDVKM, per germline. Trimming cost V 5 bases and J 7 bases, with 15 bases left between them. CDR3 in DNA: TGTGCCAGCAGTCTCAGGGTTCGGTACCAGCCCCAGCATTTT. Its translation: CASSLRVRYQPQHF.

The chain carries TRBV5-5 and TRBJ2-2; D unclear. CDR1 is SGHKS, CDR2 YYEKEE, per germline (reference sequence). V dropped 5 bases and J dropped 1 base, with 12 bases sitting between them. The CDR3 totals 15 residues. CDR3 sequence reads: CASSRGRRNTGELFF. The CDR3 nucleotides are TGTGCCAGCAGTCGCGGACGGCGGAACACCGGGGAGCTGTTTTTT. Together with reference TRBV5-5 and TRBJ2-2, the CDR3 gives the full variable domain: DAGVTQSPTHLIKTRGQQVTLRCSPISGHKSVSWYQQVLGQGPQFIFQYYEKEERGRGNFPDRFSARQFPNYSSELNVNALLLGDSALYLCASSRGRRNTGELFFGEGSRLTVL.

This chain joins TRBV3-1 (or the pseudogene TRBV3-2) and TRBJ2-1; no firm D call. Germline assignment: CDR1 LGHDT and CDR2 YNNKEL (reference sequence). Trimming removed 4 bases from V and 0 bases from J, with 7 bases in between. This CDR3 has 14 residues. CDR3 region: CASSPVSSYNEQFF. The CDR3 DNA sequence: TGTGCCAGCAGCCCGGTGAGCTCCTACAATGAGCAGTTCTTC.

This chain joins TRBV7-3 and TRBJ1-5, with D possibly being TRBD1 (5 bases). The CDR3 contains 15 residues. Germline lookup yields CDR1 SGHTA and CDR2 FQGTGA. The ends were cut back, 4 bases at V and 5 bases at J, with 15 bases in the middle. The CDR3 DNA reads as TGTGCCAGCAGCTCCCCCGAGGGGCTCCATCAGCCCCAGCATTTT. Protein product: CASSSPEGLHQPQHF.

This chain connects TRBV11-2 to TRBJ2-7; 9 bases fit TRBD2. The V gene end was trimmed by 5 bases and the J gene end by 2 bases; junction bases not matched to a gene: 7. Germline lookup yields CDR1 SGHAT and CDR2 FQNNGV. This CDR3 comprises 15 residues. Here the CDR3 DNA reads TGTGCCAGCAGCAGCTCCATAGCGGGAGCCTACGAGCAGTACTTC. Its protein is CASSSSIAGAYEQYF.

The rearrangement links TRBV7-2 to TRBJ1-4, with TRBD1 as a possible D gene (6 bases). V was shortened by 8 bases and J by 8 bases, with 15 bases between the two germline ends. Germline V lookup: CDR1 SGHTA, CDR2 FQGNSA. CDR3 length: 13 residues. The CDR3 nucleotides are TGTGCCAGCGGAGGGGGGGTAGAAGAAAAACTGTTTTTT. Translating gives CASGGGVEEKLFF.